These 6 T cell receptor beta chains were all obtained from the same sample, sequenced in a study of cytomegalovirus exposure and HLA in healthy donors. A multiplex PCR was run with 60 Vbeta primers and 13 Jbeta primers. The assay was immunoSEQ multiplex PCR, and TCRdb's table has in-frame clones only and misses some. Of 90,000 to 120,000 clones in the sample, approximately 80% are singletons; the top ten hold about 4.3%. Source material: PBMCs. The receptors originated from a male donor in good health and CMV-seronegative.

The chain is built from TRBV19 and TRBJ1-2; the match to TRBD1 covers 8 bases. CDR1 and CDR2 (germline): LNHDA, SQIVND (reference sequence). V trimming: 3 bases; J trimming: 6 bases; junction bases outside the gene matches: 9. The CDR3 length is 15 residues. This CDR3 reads CASSISDRVIDGYTF. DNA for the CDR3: TGTGCCAGTAGTATCTCGGACAGGGTTATTGATGGCTACACCTTC.

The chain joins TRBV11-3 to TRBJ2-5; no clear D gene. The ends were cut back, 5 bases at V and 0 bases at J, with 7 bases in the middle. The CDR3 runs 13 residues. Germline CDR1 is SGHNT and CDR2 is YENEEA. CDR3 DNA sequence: TGTGCCAGCAGCCCGCGGAACCAAGAGACCCAGTACTTC. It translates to CASSPRNQETQYF. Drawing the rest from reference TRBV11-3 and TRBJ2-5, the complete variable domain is EAGVVQSPRYKIIEKKQPVAFWCNPISGHNTLYWYLQNLGQGPELLIRYENEEAVDDSQLPKDRFSAERLKGVDSTLKIQPAELGDSAVYLCASSPRNQETQYFGPGTRLLVL.

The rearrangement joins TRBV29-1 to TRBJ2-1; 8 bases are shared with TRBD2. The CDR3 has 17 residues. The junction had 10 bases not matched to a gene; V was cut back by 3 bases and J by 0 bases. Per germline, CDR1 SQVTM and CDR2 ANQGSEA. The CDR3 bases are TGCAGCGTTGATGTTCGGGAGGGCCCCCGCTCCTACAATGAGCAGTTCTTC. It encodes CSVDVREGPRSYNEQFF.

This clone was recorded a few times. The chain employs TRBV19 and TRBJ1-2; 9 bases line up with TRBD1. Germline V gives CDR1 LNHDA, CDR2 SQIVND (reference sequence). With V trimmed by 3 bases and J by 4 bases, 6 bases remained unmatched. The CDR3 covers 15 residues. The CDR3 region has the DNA TGTGCCAGTAGTATGGGGACAGGGCTCACCTATGGCTACACCTTC. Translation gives CASSMGTGLTYGYTF.

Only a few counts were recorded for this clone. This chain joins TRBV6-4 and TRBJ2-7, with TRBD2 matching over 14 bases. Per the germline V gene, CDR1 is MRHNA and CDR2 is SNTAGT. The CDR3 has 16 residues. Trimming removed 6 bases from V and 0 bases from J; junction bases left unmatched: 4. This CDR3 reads CASRTSGRENSYEQYF. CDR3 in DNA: TGTGCCAGCAGGACTAGCGGGAGGGAGAACTCCTACGAGCAGTACTTC.

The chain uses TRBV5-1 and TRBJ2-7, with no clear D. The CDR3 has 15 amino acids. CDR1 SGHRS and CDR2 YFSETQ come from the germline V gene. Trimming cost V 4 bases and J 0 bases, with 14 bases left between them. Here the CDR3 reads CASSPWRSSSYEQYF. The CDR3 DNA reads TGCGCCAGCAGCCCCTGGCGGTCGAGCTCCTACGAGCAGTACTTC.